This passage covers 18 T cell receptor beta chains from one sample sequenced in a study of T cells in narcolepsy. Assay: immunoSEQ multiplex PCR; the TCRdb copy retains only in-frame clones and omits some. The table lists about 22,000 clones, about 86% of them singletons. Sample: memory (CD45RA-) CD4+ T cells from blood. These receptors were taken from a human donor in good health.

The chain recombines TRBV5-1 with TRBJ2-3, with TRBD1 as a possible D gene (6 bases). The germline gives CDR1 SGHRS, CDR2 YFSETQ. This CDR3 comprises 15 residues. V was pared by 0 bases and J by 5 bases, with 13 bases between. The CDR3 DNA reads as TGCGCCAGCAGCTTGGTGGACAGAGGAGGAGATACGCAGTATTTT. Protein sequence: CASSLVDRGGDTQYF.

The J gene is TRBJ2-2, the V gene TRBV7-2; 10 nucleotides match TRBD2. The CDR3 runs 16 residues. V lost 4 bases and J lost 4; bases outside the gene matches: 6. Germline CDR1 SGHTA, CDR2 FQGNSA. This CDR3 reads CASSWVRTSGTGELFF. CDR3 nucleotides: TGTGCCAGCAGCTGGGTCCGGACTAGCGGCACCGGGGAGCTGTTTTTT.

This clone was counted once. V gene TRBV7-9 combines with J gene TRBJ1-5; no clear D gene. The V gene lost 1 base and the J gene lost 1 base, with 5 bases spanning the gap. CDR3 length equals 14 residues. Germline V gene lookup returns CDR1 SEHNR and CDR2 FQNEAQ (reference sequence). CDR3 loop: CASSLERSNQPQHF. Written as DNA, the CDR3 is TGTGCCAGCAGCTTAGAACGGAGCAATCAGCCCCAGCATTTT.

The rearrangement uses TRBV19 and TRBJ2-2; D remains unclear. With 4 bases removed from V and 9 bases from J, the gap between germline ends came to 6 bases. Germline CDR1 reads LNHDA; CDR2 reads SQIVND (reference sequence). This CDR3 spans 11 amino acids. The CDR3 sequence: CASSKARELFF. The DNA of the CDR3 is TGTGCCAGTAGTAAGGCAAGGGAGCTGTTTTTT.

This clone was detected once. One junction end disagrees with the germline gene, perhaps due to a read error. J is TRBJ2-2 and V is TRBV7-9, with D perhaps matching TRBD1 (5 bases). The length of the CDR3 is 16 residues. Looked up from germline, CDR1 is SEHNR and CDR2 is FQNEAQ (reference sequence). The DNA for the CDR3 is TGTGCCAGCAGACATGTTAGGGGCGCGAATACCGGGGAGCTGTTTTTT. It codes for CASRHVRGANTGELFF.

The rearrangement links TRBV6-5 to TRBJ1-6; 9 nucleotides align to TRBD1. The V and J ends lost 5 bases and 10 bases, in that order; junction bases with no gene match: 6. CDR1 is MNHEY, CDR2 SVGAGI, per germline. The CDR3 totals 14 residues. This CDR3 reads CASSHDRGGSPLHF. DNA of the CDR3: TGTGCCAGCAGTCACGACAGGGGGGGGTCACCCCTCCACTTT.

This clone was recorded only once. The gene calls are TRBV5-1 and TRBJ2-3, with 8 bases identical to TRBD2. Germline V CDR1 and CDR2: SGHRS, YFSETQ. The CDR3 is made up of 14 amino acids. Trimming removed 1 base from V and 6 bases from J; junction bases left unmatched: 4. The CDR3 loop is CASSLPGGRDTQYF. Written as DNA, the CDR3 is TGCGCCAGCAGCTTGCCGGGGGGGCGCGATACGCAGTATTTT.

The chain carries TRBV10-3 and TRBJ2-1; 11 bases are a match to TRBD2. The J segment lost 3 bases and the V segment lost 6 bases, leaving 7 bases of the junction unmatched. Per the germline V gene, CDR1 is ENHRY and CDR2 is SYGVKD. The CDR3 spans 16 residues. The CDR3, as DNA: TGTGCCATCAGCGCCGGGACTAGCGGCCTCTACAATGAGCAGTTCTTC. The encoded protein is CAISAGTSGLYNEQFF.

J is TRBJ1-5 and V is TRBV27; 9 nucleotides align to TRBD1. The CDR3 extends over 17 amino acids. CDR1 is MNHEY, CDR2 SMNVEV, per germline (reference sequence). J was trimmed by 0 bases and V by 1 base; bases with no gene match: 4. The CDR3 reads CASSLYPGQGSNQPQHF. In nucleotides, the CDR3 is TGTGCCAGCAGTTTATATCCGGGACAGGGTAGCAATCAGCCCCAGCATTTT.

The chain is built from TRBV4-1 and TRBJ1-3; D unresolved. CDR1 and CDR2 from the germline V gene are MGHRA and YSYEKL. With 2 bases removed from V and 0 bases from J, the gap between germline ends came to 8 bases. The CDR3 runs 15 residues. The CDR3 spells CASSQPRLSGNTIYF. In nucleotides, the CDR3 is TGCGCCAGCAGCCAACCCAGACTCTCTGGAAACACCATATATTTT.

This chain connects TRBV5-4 to TRBJ2-5; no clear D. CDR1 is SGHNT and CDR2 is YYREEE in the germline V gene (reference sequence). The CDR3 sequence is 13 residues long. V was shortened by 1 base and J by 8 bases, with 12 bases between the two germline ends. DNA of the CDR3: TGTGCCAGCAGCTTGAATGGCGGACCCACCCAGTACTTC. Encoded protein: CASSLNGGPTQYF.

J is TRBJ2-1 and V is TRBV11-2, with a weak D call TRBD1 (5 bases). The CDR3 runs to 17 residues. The germline V and J ends were trimmed by 2 bases and 0 bases, with 14 bases remaining between them. Germline-derived CDR1 and CDR2 are SGHAT and FQNNGV. The CDR3 DNA follows: TGTGCCAGCAGCTTACAAACCAGGGCGAGCTCCTACAATGAGCAGTTCTTC. It translates to CASSLQTRASSYNEQFF. Supplemented by reference TRBV11-2 and TRBJ2-1, the full variable domain reads EAGVAQSPRYKIIEKRQSVAFWCNPISGHATLYWYQQILGQGPKLLIQFQNNGVVDDSQLPKDRFSAERLKGVDSTLKIQPAKLEDSAVYLCASSLQTRASSYNEQFFGPGTRLTVL.

This chain uses TRBV7-2 with TRBJ1-6; maybe TRBD1 (6 bases). The CDR3 is 14 residues long. V lost 4 bases, J lost 10 bases, and 14 bases lay in between. The germline V gene encodes CDR1 SGHTA and CDR2 FQGNSA. CDR3 amino acids: CASSSSGGASPLHF. The CDR3 DNA sequence: TGTGCCAGCAGCTCGTCGGGGGGGGCCTCACCCCTCCACTTT.

The V call is TRBV6-1, the J call TRBJ1-5; 9 bases agree with TRBD1. After removal of 5 bases from V and 3 bases from J, the junction contained 5 bases not matched to a gene. Germline values: CDR1 MNHNS, CDR2 SASEGT. The CDR3 runs to 15 residues. For the CDR3, the DNA is TGTGCCAGCAGTTTCGGACAGGGGATCAATCAGCCCCAGCATTTT. It codes for CASSFGQGINQPQHF.

V is TRBV11-3 and J is TRBJ2-7; D might be TRBD1 or TRBD2, each matching 6 bases. The length of the CDR3 is 12 residues. The germline gives CDR1 SGHNT, CDR2 YENEEA. With 4 bases removed from V and 6 bases from J, the gap between germline ends came to 10 bases. Written as DNA, the CDR3 is TGTGCCAGCAGCTCCGAGGGGGGCGAGCAGTACTTC. Translating it yields CASSSEGGEQYF.

The chain recombines TRBV6-4 with TRBJ2-1, with D perhaps matching TRBD1 or TRBD2 (7 bases each). Germline values: CDR1 MRHNA, CDR2 SNTAGT. This CDR3 has 15 residues. V lost 4 bases, J lost 9 bases, and 19 bases lay in between. The CDR3 protein is CASSVSPGGATEQFF. CDR3 DNA sequence: TGTGCCAGCAGTGTCTCCCCAGGGGGGGCCACTGAGCAGTTCTTC.

The V and J genes are TRBV2 and TRBJ1-1; 9 nucleotides match TRBD1. The CDR3 has 14 amino acids. Looked up from germline, CDR1 is SNHLY and CDR2 is FYNNEI. V lost 6 bases, J lost 0 bases, and 2 bases stayed unmatched. The CDR3 DNA reads TGTGCCAGCAGGAGGGACAGGGTGAACACTGAAGCTTTCTTT. Translated: CASRRDRVNTEAFF.

J is TRBJ2-4 and V is TRBV4-1; the D is unclear. The germline V and J ends were trimmed by 0 bases and 8 bases, with 14 bases remaining between them. The CDR3 sequence is 15 residues long. CDR1 and CDR2 from the germline V gene are MGHRA and YSYEKL. The CDR3 nucleotides are TGCGCCAGCAGCCAAGAGGACGGGTCGGTAGACATTCAGTACTTC. Residues: CASSQEDGSVDIQYF.